A single sample gave rise to the 16 T cell receptor beta chains below, sequenced in a study of regulatory T cells in long-lasting Graves disease. Specified time point: persistent/refractory GD, antithyroid drugs over 5 years with positive TRAb. Construction of the TCR library relied on RNA isolated from PBMCs. To make TCR beta libraries, researchers used iRepertoire HTBI primers and Arm-PCR of CDR3 regions. Each CDR3 protein gets one entry after TCRdb re-called the multiplex PCR reads with MiXCR. Among roughly 400,000 distinct CDR3 sequences, roughly 20% were seen once, and the ten largest hold roughly 20%. The source material was peripheral blood mononuclear cells (PBMCs), sampled when the disease was refractory, from a patient treated with antithyroid drugs. These receptors all come from a female donor with Graves disease.

This clonotype was counted a few times. The chain combines TRBV6-9 with TRBJ2-2; 9 bases are a match to TRBD1. Trimming at V came to 3 bases and at J to 3 bases, leaving 5 bases not matched to a gene. CDR1 MNHGY and CDR2 SVAAGI come from the germline V gene. The CDR3 is 16 residues long. Here the CDR3 reads CASSYSWTGDTGELFF. The CDR3, as DNA: TGTGCCAGCAGTTACTCTTGGACAGGGGACACCGGGGAGCTGTTTTTT.

This clonotype was counted at least ten times. The chain combines TRBV11-2 with TRBJ1-1; no clear D gene. This CDR3 has 14 amino acids. V dropped 6 bases and J dropped 4 bases, with 15 bases sitting between them. From germline, CDR1 is SGHAT and CDR2 FQNNGV. CDR3 protein: CASSSTTATTEAFF. CDR3 DNA sequence: TGTGCCAGCAGTTCAACAACTGCCACCACTGAAGCTTTCTTT.

This clonotype was counted at least ten times. V gene TRBV20-1 combines with J gene TRBJ1-1; D perhaps matches TRBD1 (5 bases). V gave up 6 bases and J gave up 3 bases, with 14 bases separating them. Germline V gene data show CDR1 as DFQATT and CDR2 as SNEGSKA (reference sequence). The CDR3 totals 13 residues. The CDR3 nucleotides read TGCAGTGCAGCCCTAGGGGCTGACACTGAAGCTTTCTTT. It yields the protein CSAALGADTEAFF.

This clonotype came up many times. The rearrangement joins TRBV2 to TRBJ1-5, with D perhaps matching TRBD1 (6 bases). Germline V CDR1 and CDR2: SNHLY, FYNNEI. The germline V and J ends were trimmed by 8 bases and 11 bases, with 19 bases remaining between them. The CDR3 contains 13 residues. The chain's CDR3 is CASARTALTAQHF. The DNA of the CDR3 is TGTGCCAGCGCGAGGACAGCTTTGACCGCCCAGCATTTT.

V and J are TRBV4-1 and TRBJ1-4; D call uncertain. The CDR3 is 16 residues long. CDR1 is MGHRA, CDR2 YSYEKL, per germline. Deletions cut 1 base from V and 6 bases from J, with 15 bases between. CDR3: CASSQGYSLVDEKLFF. The DNA of the CDR3 is TGCGCCAGCAGCCAAGGTTACAGTCTAGTAGATGAAAAACTGTTTTTT.

There are many counts of this clonotype. This chain links TRBV6-5 with TRBJ1-4; the match to TRBD1 covers 9 bases. There are 15 residues in the CDR3. Germline V gene data show CDR1 as MNHEY and CDR2 as SVGAGI. Unmatched junction bases numbered 6, after V lost 2 bases and J lost 8 bases. CDR3 nucleotide sequence: TGTGCCAGCAGTTACCCCATGGACAGGGGCGAAAAACTGTTTTTT. Protein: CASSYPMDRGEKLFF.

This clonotype was found many times. The chain has TRBV6-9 and TRBJ1-2; a possible D gene is TRBD1 (6 bases). Germline assignment: CDR1 MNHGY and CDR2 SVAAGI. The length of the CDR3 is 14 residues. V was shortened by 3 bases and J by 8 bases, with 16 bases between the two germline ends. CDR3 amino acids: CASSYELQGEGYTF. The CDR3 DNA reads TGTGCCAGCAGTTACGAACTACAGGGCGAAGGCTACACCTTC.

This clonotype was counted many times. This chain links TRBV7-8 with TRBJ1-1, with TRBD1 matching over 8 bases. The J segment lost 2 bases and the V segment lost 4 bases, leaving 9 bases of the junction unmatched. The CDR3 loop spans 16 amino acids. Germline CDR1 SGHVS, CDR2 FQNEAQ. CDR3 in DNA: TGTGCCAGCAGCTCAGGACCAGGGGGCGTCAACACTGAAGCTTTCTTT. This gives the protein CASSSGPGGVNTEAFF.

This clonotype came up a few times. The V and J genes are TRBV7-2 and TRBJ2-5; D ambiguous. This CDR3 has 18 residues. The V gene's germline CDR1 is SGHTA and CDR2 FQGNSA. The V end was cut by 4 bases, the J end by 2 bases, with 23 bases between. Written as DNA, the CDR3 is TGTGCCAGCAGCTCGGAGCTGGGATTCTCTAACAGACAAGAGACCCAGTACTTC. Translation: CASSSELGFSNRQETQYF.

This clonotype was observed at least ten times. V usage is TRBV29-1 and J usage is TRBJ2-5; maybe TRBD2 (6 bases). This CDR3 is built from 13 residues. V was pared by 8 bases and J by 1 base, with 14 bases between. Germline V CDR1 and CDR2: SQVTM, ANQGSEA. CDR3 protein: CSSYGDFQETQYF. The CDR3 DNA follows: TGCAGCTCGTACGGGGACTTCCAAGAGACCCAGTACTTC.

This clonotype was counted ten times or more. The rearrangement uses TRBV27 and TRBJ1-1; D not resolved. This CDR3 is 13 amino acids long. Germline V gives CDR1 MNHEY, CDR2 SMNVEV (reference sequence). Trimming took 3 bases from V and 4 from J, leaving 9 bases between them. In nucleotides, the CDR3 is TGTGCCAGCAGTTTCCTGGGTCCCACTGAAGCTTTCTTT. Its protein product is CASSFLGPTEAFF.

This clonotype was observed at least ten times. The chain carries TRBV10-3 and TRBJ1-2; tentatively, D is TRBD1 (5 bases). CDR1 is ENHRY and CDR2 is SYGVKD in the germline V gene. The germline V and J ends were trimmed by 6 bases and 7 bases, with 15 bases remaining between them. The CDR3 is 13 residues long. The CDR3 DNA sequence: TGTGCCATCAGCGCGGGACTGGAAGGTGGCTACACCTTC. This encodes CAISAGLEGGYTF.

This clonotype appeared a few times. The chain uses TRBV14 and TRBJ2-7, with 7 nucleotides matching TRBD2. After removal of 2 bases from V and 1 base from J, the junction contained 8 bases not matched to a gene. This CDR3 comprises 16 residues. Germline CDR1 SGHDN, CDR2 FVKESK. This CDR3 reads CASSQFGGGPSYEQYF. CDR3 bases: TGTGCCAGCAGCCAATTTGGGGGAGGGCCGTCCTACGAGCAGTACTTC.

This clonotype was recorded a few times. The CDR3, as DNA: TGTGCCAGCAGTCCTAAGGGGGAAGGAGATAACACTGAAGCTTTCTTT. Protein sequence: CASSPKGEGDNTEAFF. The rearrangement uses TRBV13 and TRBJ1-1; weak D call: TRBD1 (6 bases). This CDR3 is 16 amino acids long. V lost 6 bases to trimming and J lost 2 bases, with 19 bases between them. Germline V gene sequence: CDR1 PRHDT, CDR2 FYEKMQ (reference sequence).

This clonotype was counted a few times. The gene calls are TRBV20-1 and TRBJ2-2, with D possibly TRBD2 on 7 matching bases. This CDR3 has 15 residues. Germline V gene lookup returns CDR1 DFQATT and CDR2 SNEGSKA (reference sequence). V lost 6 bases to trimming and J lost 5 bases, with 19 bases between them. CDR3 sequence: CSATKGGLTTGELFF. For the CDR3, the DNA is TGCAGTGCCACCAAAGGGGGACTAACAACCGGGGAGCTGTTTTTT.

In this sample, this clonotype turned up many times. The chain combines TRBV7-8 with TRBJ1-1; TRBD1 is a possible D gene (5 bases). The germline V gene has CDR1 SGHVS and CDR2 FQNEAQ. The CDR3 consists of 15 residues. V was shortened by 0 bases and J by 1 base, with 9 bases between the two germline ends. The CDR3 nucleotides read TGTGCCAGCAGCTTAGCTCCAGGGACGAACACTGAAGCTTTCTTT. Amino acid sequence: CASSLAPGTNTEAFF.